This T cell receptor beta chain was captured by sequencing in a study of control samples from healthy donors and cancer patients. Assay used: immunoSEQ multiplex PCR; TCRdb lists only in-frame clones, some missing. This sample carries under 450,000 clones, about nine tenths of them seen once, and the ten largest clones take 5% to 8%. This CDR3 is 20 amino acids long. Germline lookup yields CDR1 WNHNN and CDR2 SYGVQD (reference sequence). Trimming at V came to 8 bases and at J to 5 bases, leaving 20 bases not matched to a gene. The chain carries TRBV10-1 and TRBJ2-1; TRBD2 aligns across 14 bases. The sample was PBMCs. The clonotype comes from a middle-aged man with head and neck cancer. The CDR3 nucleotides read TGCGCCAGCCCACCGCCCGGGACTAGCGGGAGAGGAGGGGCCGACAATGAGCAGTTCTTC. It encodes CASPPPGTSGRGGADNEQFF.